The 13 T cell receptor beta chains in this list originate from one sample, sequenced in a study of early T cells in non-severe SARS-CoV-2 infection. Using its own MiXCR run on the 5' RACE reads, TCRdb lists one record per CDR3 protein. The table lists 75,000 to 80,000 distinct CDR3 sequences, approximately 9.1% of them singletons. Sequencing was done on a sample of whole blood. The source is an adult who was a healthcare worker with PCR-confirmed SARS-CoV-2 infection or an uninfected control (not recorded which).

This clonotype occurred many times. This rearrangement joins TRBV27 to TRBJ2-7; possible D gene TRBD1, 6 bases. V was trimmed by 4 bases and J by 0 bases, leaving 7 bases between them. Germline lookup yields CDR1 MNHEY and CDR2 SMNVEV (reference sequence). CDR3 length: 13 residues. The DNA of the CDR3 is TGTGCCAGCAGTTCAGGGGCCTCCTACGAGCAGTACTTC. This codes for CASSSGASYEQYF.

The CDR3 here is CASSGTGRGYTF. In DNA, the CDR3 is TGTGCCAGCAGTGGGACAGGCAGAGGCTACACCTTC. V usage is TRBV28 and J usage is TRBJ1-2; 8 bases line up with TRBD1. Germline loops: CDR1 MDHEN, CDR2 SYDVKM. After removal of 5 bases from V and 8 bases from J, the junction contained 4 bases not matched to a gene. CDR3 length equals 12 residues.

The V and J genes are TRBV6-5 and TRBJ2-1; D is perhaps TRBD2 (6 bases). The CDR3 is 15 residues long. The V end was cut by 6 bases, the J end by 3 bases, with 15 bases between. Per germline, CDR1 MNHEY and CDR2 SVGAGI. The CDR3 region is CASSRGSRIYNEQFF. Written as DNA, the CDR3 is TGTGCCAGCAGCCGGGGGTCCAGAATCTACAATGAGCAGTTCTTC.

This clonotype was counted at least ten times. The genes are TRBV20-1 and TRBJ2-3; 9 nucleotides match TRBD2. The germline V gene encodes CDR1 DFQATT and CDR2 SNEGSKA (reference sequence). V was pared by 6 bases and J by 5 bases, with 6 bases of the junction left unmatched. The CDR3 has 13 amino acids. The CDR3 DNA sequence: TGCAGTGCCAATAGCGGGAGTGTAGATACGCAGTATTTT. It is translated as CSANSGSVDTQYF.

This clonotype was counted ten times or more. The chain joins TRBV12-3 or TRBV12-4 to TRBJ2-3; D gene ambiguous. Trimming took 11 bases from V and 0 from J, leaving 15 bases between them. The CDR3 has 14 residues. The CDR3 reads CAGRRGGSTDTQYF. CDR3 bases: TGTGCCGGTCGACGAGGCGGTAGCACAGATACGCAGTATTTT.

This clonotype was recorded a few times. The CDR3 DNA is TGTGCCAGCAGCTTGTCCAGCCTTGAAGAGACCCAGTACTTC. The encoded protein is CASSLSSLEETQYF. The chain joins TRBV7-2 to TRBJ2-5; the D is unclear. V was cut by 3 bases and J by 3 bases, with 11 bases left in between. Germline CDR1 reads SGHTA; CDR2 reads FQGNSA. CDR3 length equals 14 residues.

This clonotype showed up many times. The gene calls are TRBV19 and TRBJ1-5; D is ambiguous. Germline-derived CDR1 and CDR2 are LNHDA and SQIVND (reference sequence). The CDR3 contains 13 residues. Trimming pared 5 bases from V and 3 bases from J, leaving 8 bases between. CDR3 loop: CASSPDVNQPQHF. CDR3 bases: TGTGCCAGTAGTCCGGACGTCAATCAGCCCCAGCATTTT.

The chain is built from TRBV5-4 and TRBJ1-3; TRBD1 might be the D (6 bases). Germline V gene sequence: CDR1 SGHNT, CDR2 YYREEE (reference sequence). The CDR3 extends over 16 amino acids. The V gene lost 3 bases and the J gene lost 2 bases, with 15 bases spanning the gap. The CDR3 here is CASSSPQGDPGNTIYF. CDR3 sequence (DNA): TGTGCCAGCAGCTCTCCACAGGGAGACCCTGGAAACACCATATATTTT.

The table lists this clonotype with many counts. The chain uses TRBV5-1 and TRBJ2-7; D ambiguous. The CDR3 covers 13 residues. The V end lost 1 base, the J end lost 3 bases, and 8 bases lay between the germline ends. CDR1 is SGHRS, CDR2 YFSETQ, per germline. CDR3: CASSLSPDYEQYF. For the CDR3, the DNA is TGCGCCAGCAGCTTGAGCCCGGACTACGAGCAGTACTTC.

The table lists this clonotype with many counts. The chain links TRBV28 to TRBJ2-7; 7 nucleotides line up with TRBD2. Trimming cost V 6 bases and J 2 bases; bases outside gene matches: 19. The CDR3 sequence is 18 residues long. Germline CDR1 MDHEN, CDR2 SYDVKM. The CDR3 sequence is CASSPRGRAHTDTYEQYF. CDR3 bases: TGTGCCAGCAGCCCTCGGGGGAGGGCCCACACAGATACCTACGAGCAGTACTTC.

This clonotype was picked up a small number of times. The genes are TRBV7-9 and TRBJ1-2, with 8 nucleotides matching TRBD1. This CDR3 region has 15 residues. The V and J ends lost 4 bases and 4 bases, in that order; junction bases with no gene match: 8. CDR1 and CDR2 (germline): SEHNR, FQNEAQ (reference sequence). CDR3 nucleotides: TGTGCCAGCAGCTCGACAGGGGCCGGCGGCTATGGCTACACCTTC. It yields the protein CASSSTGAGGYGYTF.

This clonotype was found many times. The rearrangement joins TRBV14 to TRBJ1-6, with 9 nucleotides matching TRBD1. Unmatched junction bases numbered 4, after V lost 4 bases and J lost 6 bases. Germline CDR1 is SGHDN and CDR2 is FVKESK. This CDR3 region has 15 residues. Here the CDR3 reads CASSLRDRANSPLHF. CDR3 bases: TGTGCCAGCAGCCTCCGGGACAGGGCTAATTCACCCCTCCACTTT.

The chain employs TRBV25-1 and TRBJ2-2; 8 bases fit TRBD2. CDR1 is MGHDK and CDR2 is SYGVNS in the germline V gene. The CDR3 totals 17 residues. The trim removed 0 bases at V and 7 bases at J, leaving 10 bases unmatched. The CDR3 DNA is TGTGCCAGCAGTGAATATAGGAGCGGGAGAGGCGGCGGGGAGCTGTTTTTT. Its translation: CASSEYRSGRGGGELFF.